These 32 T cell receptor beta chains came from one sample sequenced in a study of blood T cell repertoires in COVID-19. Here immunoSEQ multiplex PCR was the method, and the copy in TCRdb shows in-frame clones only, minus some. This table holds under 300,000 clones, 80% to 90% found once. Sequencing was carried out using PBMCs or T cells enriched from blood (not recorded which). Every receptor here comes from a young woman who had recovered from COVID-19.

The CDR3 DNA reads as TGTGCCTCAAACCGGCAGGGGGTGTACTATGGCTACACCTTC. It codes for CASNRQGVYYGYTF. This sequence joins TRBV10-3 and TRBJ1-2; 7 positions match TRBD1. Germline V gives CDR1 ENHRY, CDR2 SYGVKD. After removal of 11 bases from V and 3 bases from J, the junction contained 12 bases not matched to a gene. The CDR3 is made up of 14 amino acids.

This clone was detected a few times. The chain uses TRBV3-1 (or the pseudogene TRBV3-2) and TRBJ1-3; D unclear. Trimming took 4 bases from V and 1 from J, leaving 11 bases between them. In germline, CDR1 is LGHDT, CDR2 YNNKEL (reference sequence). The CDR3 spans 15 residues. The chain's CDR3 is CASSRNLQSGNTIYF. CDR3 bases: TGTGCCAGCAGCCGCAACTTACAGTCTGGAAACACCATATATTTT.

The chain has TRBV9 and TRBJ2-7; perhaps TRBD2 as D (6 bases). Trimming removed 2 bases from V and 8 bases from J, with 20 bases in between. In germline, CDR1 is SGDLS, CDR2 YYNGEE. The CDR3 runs 15 residues. This chain's CDR3 is CASSVDPGTATKQYF. The DNA of the CDR3 is TGTGCCAGCAGCGTCGATCCGGGGACTGCGACGAAGCAGTACTTC.

This clone came up many times. The J gene is TRBJ1-1, the V gene TRBV7-9; D possibly corresponds to TRBD1 (5 bases). Germline assignment: CDR1 SEHNR and CDR2 FQNEAQ (reference sequence). CDR3 length: 13 residues. V lost 3 bases and J lost 1, with 6 bases in between. This CDR3 is CASSFQGNTEAFF. The CDR3 region has the DNA TGTGCCAGCAGCTTTCAGGGGAACACTGAAGCTTTCTTT.

The chain is built from TRBV5-1 and TRBJ1-2; weak D call: TRBD1 (6 bases). The CDR3 totals 12 residues. Trimming shortened V by 2 bases and J by 6 bases, and 8 bases separated the two germline ends. Germline CDR1 is SGHRS and CDR2 is YFSETQ. The chain's CDR3 is CASSFDRHGYTF. DNA of the CDR3: TGCGCCAGCAGCTTTGACAGGCATGGCTACACCTTC.

This clone appeared a single time. The V and J genes are TRBV5-6 and TRBJ1-1, with TRBD1 matching 10 bases. The CDR3 is 15 amino acids. V lost 4 bases, J lost 5 bases, and 8 bases stayed unmatched. Germline V gives CDR1 SGHDT, CDR2 YYEEEE. The CDR3 reads CASSGMGQGSTEAFF. CDR3 nucleotides: TGTGCCAGCAGCGGGATGGGACAGGGGAGTACTGAAGCTTTCTTT.

This chain links TRBV27 with TRBJ1-2, with D possibly TRBD1 on 6 matching bases. The CDR3 covers 15 residues. Germline CDR1 and CDR2: MNHEY and SMNVEV (reference sequence). Between the trimmed V and J ends, which lost 4 bases and 1 base, there was a span of 13 bases. CDR3 residues: CASSSAGQYNYGYTF. The CDR3 DNA sequence: TGTGCCAGCAGTTCCGCTGGACAGTATAACTATGGCTACACCTTC.

The V and J genes are TRBV30 and TRBJ2-7; 7 bases line up with TRBD2. This CDR3 contains 15 residues. Germline lookup yields CDR1 GTSNPN and CDR2 SVGIG (reference sequence). With V trimmed by 0 bases and J by 0 bases, 5 bases remained unmatched. The CDR3 DNA is TGTGCCTGGAGTGTAACGGGGGGAAGCTCCTACGAGCAGTACTTC. The encoded protein is CAWSVTGGSSYEQYF.

This chain connects TRBV5-1 to TRBJ2-2; TRBD2 aligns across 8 bases. This CDR3 contains 14 residues. V lost 4 bases and J lost 6; bases outside the gene matches: 5. Germline values: CDR1 SGHRS, CDR2 YFSETQ. DNA for the CDR3: TGCGCCAGCAGCGCCCCGGGAGGGTCCGGGGAGCTGTTTTTT. Translation gives CASSAPGGSGELFF.

DNA of the CDR3: TGTGCCAGCAGCCCACGGGGTGAAGCTTTCTTT. Its translation is CASSPRGEAFF. This chain uses TRBV7-8 with TRBJ1-1; D is undetermined. Trimming took 5 bases from V and 7 from J, leaving 8 bases between them. The CDR3 length is 11 residues. CDR1 and CDR2 from the germline V gene are SGHVS and FQNEAQ.

The chain has TRBV18 and TRBJ1-2; the D gene is possibly TRBD1 (6 bases). The CDR3 is 17 amino acids. Germline-derived CDR1 and CDR2 are KGHSH and LQKENI. V was clipped by 2 bases and J by 3 bases, with 19 bases between them. Here the CDR3 reads CASSPMAGEDIYYGYTF. CDR3 in DNA: TGTGCCAGCTCACCAATGGCAGGGGAAGATATTTACTATGGCTACACCTTC.

Here the CDR3 DNA reads TGTGCCAGCAGCGTAACAGGGGATTTCTACAATGAGCAGTTCTTC. Its translation: CASSVTGDFYNEQFF. The chain recombines TRBV9 with TRBJ2-1; TRBD1 aligns across 7 bases. The CDR3 extends over 15 amino acids. Looked up from germline, CDR1 is SGDLS and CDR2 is YYNGEE. Trimming took 1 base from V and 3 from J; bases not matched to a gene: 4.

The CDR3 nucleotides read TGTGCCAGCAGCCTGAGGATCGGGACAGGAGGGGATTCACCCCTCCACTTT. Translated: CASSLRIGTGGDSPLHF. This chain connects TRBV5-8 to TRBJ1-6; 8 bases fit TRBD1. Germline V gene data show CDR1 as SGHTS and CDR2 as YDEGEE. After removal of 4 bases from V and 8 bases from J, the junction contained 14 bases not matched to a gene. This CDR3 contains 17 residues. Supplemented by reference TRBV5-8 and TRBJ1-6, the full variable domain reads EAGVTQSPTHLIKTRGQQATLRCSPISGHTSVYWYQQALGLGLQFLLWYDEGEERNRGNFPPRFSGRQFPNYSSELNVNALELEDSALYLCASSLRIGTGGDSPLHFGNGTRLTVT.

This chain links TRBV7-3 with TRBJ1-1, with 9 bases lining up with TRBD1. The CDR3 totals 14 residues. V trimming: 5 bases; J trimming: 5 bases; junction bases outside the gene matches: 6. In germline, CDR1 is SGHTA, CDR2 FQGTGA. Here the CDR3 reads CASSPQGALTEAFF. The DNA for the CDR3 is TGTGCCAGCAGCCCACAGGGGGCACTTACTGAAGCTTTCTTT.

V gene TRBV18 combines with J gene TRBJ1-5; no definite D call. Trimming took 1 base from V and 5 from J, leaving 6 bases between them. CDR1 and CDR2 from the germline V gene are KGHSH and LQKENI. The CDR3 consists of 13 residues. For the CDR3, the DNA is TGTGCCAGCTCACCACGTGTAGATCAGCCCCAGCATTTT. It translates to CASSPRVDQPQHF.

This chain joins TRBV30 and TRBJ2-1; 11 nucleotides line up with TRBD2. Germline V lookup: CDR1 GTSNPN, CDR2 SVGIG (reference sequence). CDR3 length equals 13 residues. The CDR3 DNA reads TGTGCATGGCTAGCGGGGGGTCTGAATGAGCAGTTCTTC. This translates into CAWLAGGLNEQFF.

Only one count was recorded for this clone. The chain couples TRBV7-3 to TRBJ2-1; 14 nucleotides match TRBD2. CDR1 and CDR2 (germline): SGHTA, FQGTGA. V was clipped by 1 base and J by 16 bases; unmatched bases: 9. The CDR3 totals 15 residues. The CDR3 is CASSLNPTTSGGVFF. CDR3 DNA: TGTGCCAGCAGCTTAAACCCCACGACTAGCGGGGGGGTATTCTTC.

This rearrangement joins TRBV13 to TRBJ1-1, with D unclear. V was clipped by 5 bases and J by 1 base, with 14 bases between them. Germline V gene data show CDR1 as PRHDT and CDR2 as FYEKMQ (reference sequence). The CDR3 covers 15 residues. The CDR3 here is CASSLARGTNTEAFF. CDR3 bases: TGTGCCAGCAGCCTGGCCCGGGGAACGAACACTGAAGCTTTCTTT.

This clone occurred a few times. The chain has TRBV20-1 and TRBJ2-7, with D hard to call. In germline, CDR1 is DFQATT, CDR2 SNEGSKA (reference sequence). Trimming took off 3 bases at V and 4 bases at J, with 7 bases between the two ends. CDR3 length: 11 residues. The DNA of the CDR3 is TGCAGTGCTAGGACACTGTACGAGCAGTACTTC. It codes for CSARTLYEQYF.

The chain carries TRBV6-5 and TRBJ1-2; 7 bases fit TRBD1. The CDR3 covers 14 residues. V trimming: 5 bases; J trimming: 4 bases; junction bases outside the gene matches: 7. The V gene's germline CDR1 is MNHEY and CDR2 SVGAGI. CDR3 residues: CASSRLTGTYGYTF. CDR3 sequence (DNA): TGTGCCAGCAGTCGCTTGACAGGGACCTATGGCTACACCTTC.

The rearrangement joins TRBV27 to TRBJ1-1, with D possibly being TRBD1 (6 bases). Germline CDR1 reads MNHEY; CDR2 reads SMNVEV (reference sequence). The CDR3 consists of 14 residues. V lost 6 bases and J 5 bases, leaving 16 bases between the germline ends. The CDR3 region has the DNA TGTGCCAGCAGGCCACAGGGAAGGAGGACTGAAGCTTTCTTT. It specifies CASRPQGRRTEAFF.

The chain uses TRBV19 and TRBJ1-5, with D tentatively TRBD1 (6 bases). The ends were cut back, 5 bases at V and 0 bases at J, with 23 bases in the middle. The CDR3 is made up of 19 amino acids. Per the germline V gene, CDR1 is LNHDA and CDR2 is SQIVND (reference sequence). In nucleotides, the CDR3 is TGTGCCAGTAGTCCCGCTCCAACACAGGGCACCCGTAGCAATCAGCCCCAGCATTTT. Translation gives CASSPAPTQGTRSNQPQHF.

The chain employs TRBV6-1 and TRBJ2-6; D perhaps matches TRBD1 (6 bases). The CDR3 is 17 residues long. Germline V gene data show CDR1 as MNHNS and CDR2 as SASEGT. V gave up 4 bases and J gave up 4 bases, with 17 bases separating them. This chain's CDR3 is CASSVRTATLGANVLTF. CDR3 in DNA: TGTGCCAGCAGTGTGAGGACAGCTACTCTGGGGGCCAACGTCCTGACTTTC.

The chain joins TRBV19 to TRBJ1-1; possible D gene TRBD1, 5 bases. CDR3 length equals 13 residues. Trimming shortened V by 3 bases and J by 4 bases, and 9 bases separated the two germline ends. In germline, CDR1 is LNHDA, CDR2 SQIVND (reference sequence). Written as DNA, the CDR3 is TGTGCCAGTAGTATCTTAACAGGCACTGAAGCTTTCTTT. Its translation is CASSILTGTEAFF.

The chain carries TRBV10-3 and TRBJ2-7; no definite D call. Germline CDR1 reads ENHRY; CDR2 reads SYGVKD. V shed 3 bases and J shed 0 bases, with 12 bases lying between them. This CDR3 has 15 residues. In DNA form, the CDR3 reads TGTGCCATCAGTGAAAGAATGGTTAGCTCCTACGAGCAGTACTTC. It translates to CAISERMVSSYEQYF.

This chain links TRBV11-2 with TRBJ1-6; no firm D call. CDR1 SGHAT and CDR2 FQNNGV come from the germline V gene. The CDR3 extends over 15 amino acids. The V end was cut by 0 bases, the J end by 1 base, with 4 bases between. The CDR3 loop reads CASSLDRSYNSPLHF. The CDR3 nucleotides read TGTGCCAGCAGCTTAGACAGGTCCTATAATTCACCCCTCCACTTT.

CDR3: CASSRNEVGAQYF. CDR3 in DNA: TGCGCCAGCAGCCGAAACGAGGTCGGGGCCCAGTACTTC. The chain is built from TRBV4-1 and TRBJ2-5; TRBD2 is a possible D gene (5 bases). CDR1 and CDR2 from the germline V gene are MGHRA and YSYEKL. The CDR3 loop spans 13 amino acids. Trimming removed 4 bases from V and 9 bases from J, with 15 bases in between.

V and J are TRBV28 and TRBJ2-5, with 10 bases matching TRBD2. Germline CDR1 and CDR2: MDHEN and SYDVKM. This CDR3 is 15 amino acids long. Germline trimming cut 2 bases from V and 3 bases from J; bases unmatched to any gene: 3. The CDR3, as DNA: TGTGCCAGCAGTTTACTAGCGGGGGTAAAAGAGACCCAGTACTTC. Encoded protein: CASSLLAGVKETQYF.

This chain connects TRBV12-3 or TRBV12-4 to TRBJ1-2; perhaps TRBD1 as D (5 bases). The CDR3 length is 13 residues. The V gene lost 6 bases and the J gene lost 4 bases, with 12 bases spanning the gap. CDR3 DNA sequence: TGTGCCAGCAGCCAGGGATTTTCCTATGGCTACACCTTC. Translated: CASSQGFSYGYTF.

V gene TRBV6-6 combines with J gene TRBJ1-3; tentative D call: TRBD1 (5 bases). Germline V gene sequence: CDR1 MNHNY, CDR2 SVGAGI (reference sequence). Trimming removed 5 bases from V and 0 bases from J, with 17 bases in between. This CDR3 contains 17 residues. The CDR3 nucleotides are TGTGCCAGCAGTCGCGGACAAGAGAGAATCTCTGGAAACACCATATATTTT. It encodes CASSRGQERISGNTIYF.

This rearrangement joins TRBV28 to TRBJ2-3, with 8 bases fitting TRBD1. The germline V gene encodes CDR1 MDHEN and CDR2 SYDVKM. V was pared by 7 bases and J by 1 base, with 4 bases of the junction left unmatched. CDR3 size: 14 residues. The CDR3 loop is CASNPGGRTDTQYF. The CDR3 DNA reads TGTGCCAGCAATCCAGGGGGCCGCACAGATACGCAGTATTTT.

This clone was recorded a few times. The gene calls are TRBV28 and TRBJ2-7; a possible D gene is TRBD2 (7 bases). This CDR3 contains 15 residues. V was shortened by 4 bases and J by 4 bases, with 17 bases between the two germline ends. Germline lookup yields CDR1 MDHEN and CDR2 SYDVKM. The CDR3 DNA follows: TGTGCCAGCAGTTCCCCCCGCGGGGGCGTTTACGAGCAGTACTTC. This translates into CASSSPRGGVYEQYF. Combining the CDR3 with reference TRBV28 and TRBJ2-7 gives the whole variable domain DVKVTQSSRYLVKRTGEKVFLECVQDMDHENMFWYRQDPGLGLRLIYFSYDVKMKEKGDIPEGYSVSREKKERFSLILESASTNQTSMYLCASSSPRGGVYEQYFGPGTRLTVT.